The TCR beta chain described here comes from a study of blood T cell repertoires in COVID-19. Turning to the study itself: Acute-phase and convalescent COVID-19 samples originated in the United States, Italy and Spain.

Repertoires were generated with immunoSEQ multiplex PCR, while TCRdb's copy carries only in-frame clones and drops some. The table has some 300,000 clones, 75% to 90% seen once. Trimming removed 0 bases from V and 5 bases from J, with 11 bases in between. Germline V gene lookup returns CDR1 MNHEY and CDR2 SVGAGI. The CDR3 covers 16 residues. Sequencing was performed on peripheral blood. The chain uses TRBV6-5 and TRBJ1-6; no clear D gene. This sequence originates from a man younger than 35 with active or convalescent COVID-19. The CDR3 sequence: CASSYSRRRDNSPLHF. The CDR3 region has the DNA TGTGCCAGCAGTTACTCGAGGAGGAGGGATAATTCACCCCTCCACTTT.